These T cell receptor beta chains were read from a single sample in a study of T-cell memory formation after mild COVID-19. One entry per CDR3 protein, called by TCRdb with MiXCR from the 5' RACE reads. The profile shows 250,000 to 350,000 distinct CDR3 sequences, 13% to 15% of them singletons. The sequenced sample was PBMCs or a T cell subset sorted from them (not recorded which). The receptors originated from a young man who had mild COVID-19 (a few samples of this study predate the infection). Cell type and time point are not known. The CDR3 runs from the conserved cysteine through the conserved F or W. D genes are given only for firm matches. A clone size is listed for some rows: how often the clone was seen (once, few, many), or a class if it is expanded.

V gene	J gene	clone size	D gene	CDR3 DNA	CDR3 protein
TRBV6-5	TRBJ1-2	NA	NA	TGTGCCAGCAGTTATGGGGAAGGCTACACCTTC	CASSYGEGYTF
TRBV28	TRBJ1-1	few	NA	TGTGCCAGCAGCCAACCTGGAGGGTCTTTTAGGAACACTGAAGCTTTCTTT	CASSQPGGSFRNTEAFF
TRBV20-1	TRBJ2-2	NA	NA	TGCAGTGCTACTCCGATAGCGAGTACCGGGGAGCTGTTTTTT	CSATPIASTGELFF
TRBV3-1	TRBJ1-1	many	NA	TGTGCCAGTTGTGATCAGAACACTGAAGCTTTCTTT	CASCDQNTEAFF
TRBV5-1	TRBJ1-2	few	NA	TGCGCCAGCAGCTTCCATGGGGGTTTTGACTGGGATGGCTACACCTTC	CASSFHGGFDWDGYTF
TRBV28	TRBJ2-2	few	TRBD1	TGTGCCAGCCTCGACAGGGAGAACACCGGGGAGCTGTTTTTT	CASLDRENTGELFF
TRBV5-6	TRBJ1-4	few	NA	TGTGCCAGCAGCTTGGGCCGCAGGGGTGAAAAACTGTTTTTT	CASSLGRRGEKLFF
TRBV5-1	TRBJ2-7	NA	NA	TGTGCCAGCAGCTTAGAGGGCAGGTCCTACGAGCAGTACTTC	CASSLEGRSYEQYF
TRBV6-6	TRBJ2-3	NA	TRBD1	TGTGCCAGCAGGGACCACAGGGGGGTCACAGATACGCAGTATTTT	CASRDHRGVTDTQYF
TRBV12-3/TRBV12-4	TRBJ2-5	many	NA	TGTGCCAGCAGTGGGACGGAGGGAGGAACCCAGTACTTC	CASSGTEGGTQYF
TRBV5-4	TRBJ1-1	NA	TRBD1	TGTGCCAGCACCAGTGGACAGGGTTTTGAAGCTTTCTTT	CASTSGQGFEAFF
TRBV5-5	TRBJ2-5	NA	NA	TGTGCCAGCAGCTTGGAATCGCGGTGGAGGGCTTGGAAGACCCAGTACTTC	CASSLESRWRAWKTQYF
TRBV4-3	TRBJ1-1	NA	NA	TGCGCCAGCAGCCCCGGGGGGTGGGCTGAAGCTTTCTTT	CASSPGGWAEAFF
TRBV7-2	TRBJ2-3	few	TRBD2	TGTGCCAGCAGCCGAGGACAACTAGGTAGCGGGGGGAGAGATACGCAGTATTTT	CASSRGQLGSGGRDTQYF
TRBV20-1	TRBJ2-3	NA	NA	TGCAGTGGCCTTTCCGCAGAGGAGAACACGCAGTATTTT	CSGLSAEENTQYF
TRBV7-2	TRBJ1-2	few	TRBD1	TGTGCCAGCAGCTGGACAGGGGGTAGCTATGGCTACACCTTC	CASSWTGGSYGYTF
TRBV7-2	TRBJ2-2	few	TRBD1	TGTGCCAGCAGCGTGAGATTCGGACAGGGGAACACCGGGGAGCTGTTTTTT	CASSVRFGQGNTGELFF
TRBV29-1	TRBJ2-1	once	TRBD1	TGCAGCGTTGAGCGGGACAGGGGAGCTGAGCAGTTCTTC	CSVERDRGAEQFF
TRBV6-1	TRBJ2-5	NA	NA	TGTGCCAGCAGTGAAGCGGATGGGGAGGTGGAGACCCAGTACTTC	CASSEADGEVETQYF
TRBV7-9	TRBJ2-1	few	TRBD1	TGTGCCAGCAGCTTAGGGACAGGGCAAAAGTACAATGAGCAGTTCTTC	CASSLGTGQKYNEQFF
TRBV3-1	TRBJ2-5	NA	NA	TGTGCCAGCAGCCAAGAGGCCGGGGCGGAGACCCAGTACTTC	CASSQEAGAETQYF
TRBV7-9	TRBJ1-1	many	NA	TGCGCCAGCAGCCTCAGGGGCACTGAAGCTTTCTTT	CASSLRGTEAFF
TRBV5-1	TRBJ1-1	many	TRBD1	TGCGCCAGCAGCTTGGGCGACAGGGGGGGAGCTTTCTTT	CASSLGDRGGAFF
TRBV2	TRBJ2-3	NA	NA	TGTGCCAGCAAACAGGGAATGGCGGATACGCAGTATTTT	CASKQGMADTQYF
TRBV25-1	TRBJ2-3	NA	NA	TGTGCCAGCCAGACCGCAGGGATCGTAGATACGCAGTATTTT	CASQTAGIVDTQYF
TRBV5-1	TRBJ1-3	few	TRBD1	TGCGCCAGCAGCTGGGACAGGGGTGGAAACACCATATATTTT	CASSWDRGGNTIYF
TRBV18	TRBJ1-1	NA	TRBD1	TGTGCCAGCTCACCAGGAGGGGGCGCTTTCTTT	CASSPGGGAFF
TRBV6-2/TRBV6-3	TRBJ2-7	many	NA	TGTGCCAGCAGTCGAACTATGACCGAGCAGTACTTC	CASSRTMTEQYF
TRBV19	TRBJ2-1	few	TRBD1	TGTGCCAGTAGTACCGGGACAGTCTCCTACAATGAGCAGTTCTTC	CASSTGTVSYNEQFF
TRBV6-5	TRBJ1-4	many	NA	TGTGCCAGCAGCACCGAGGGCAGGGGTAATGAAAAACTGTTTTTT	CASSTEGRGNEKLFF
TRBV7-3	TRBJ2-3	NA	NA	TGTGCCAGCAGCCCCCCAGGCATAGATACGCAGTATTTT	CASSPPGIDTQYF
TRBV29-1	TRBJ2-2	few	TRBD2	TGCAGCGCCCTGCGGGGGGAAACCGGGGAGCTGTTTTTT	CSALRGETGELFF
TRBV6-1	TRBJ2-7	NA	TRBD1	TGTGCCAGCAGTGACGGGACAGGACACCACGAGCAGTACTTC	CASSDGTGHHEQYF
TRBV7-2	TRBJ1-2	few	NA	TGTGCCAGCAGCCCGGACAGAGGGGTCTATGGCTACACCTTC	CASSPDRGVYGYTF
TRBV6-5	TRBJ1-2	NA	TRBD1	TGTGCCAGCAGCTATTACGGACAGGGGGCGAACTATGGCTACACCTTC	CASSYYGQGANYGYTF
TRBV12-3/TRBV12-4	TRBJ2-7	many	NA	TGTGCCAGCAGTTGGGAAGGGGGCTACGAGCAGTACTTC	CASSWEGGYEQYF
TRBV2	TRBJ2-2	NA	TRBD1	TGTGCCAGCAGGAACGGACAGGGGTTGACCGGGGAGCTGTTTTTT	CASRNGQGLTGELFF
TRBV7-3	TRBJ2-1	NA	TRBD2	TGTGCCAGCAGCAGCCCGGGACTAGCGGGGGGGCCGGATGAGCAGTTCTTC	CASSSPGLAGGPDEQFF
TRBV12-3/TRBV12-4	TRBJ1-2	many	NA	TGTGCCAGCAGTTACGGGGAGGCCTATGGCTACACCTTC	CASSYGEAYGYTF
TRBV27	TRBJ2-2	NA	NA	TGTGCCAGCAGTTCGGACCGGAGCAACACCGGGGAGCTGTTTTTT	CASSSDRSNTGELFF
TRBV14	TRBJ2-3	many	NA	TGTGCCAGCAGCCAAGACGTACAGGGAGATACGCAGTATTTT	CASSQDVQGDTQYF